This TCR beta chain was identified during a study of blood T cells in healthy people across ages. Trimming took 7 bases from V and 0 from J, leaving 16 bases between them. The V gene's germline CDR1 is MDHEN and CDR2 SYDVKM. This CDR3 has 15 residues. The second PCR ran roughly 6 to 11 cycles with a sample-barcoded 5' primer and J-beta primers. Tags on each cDNA molecule came from a template-switch adaptor with 12 random nucleotides. MiXCR, run by TCRdb on the 5' RACE reads, gives a single entry per CDR3 protein. Of 790,000 or so distinct CDR3 sequences listed, about 47% are singletons. Every donor contributed approximately 10 milliliters of peripheral blood by blood draw. PBMCs were isolated at a quantity of at least 6 million per sample.

Sequencing was performed on blood. This chain joins TRBV28 and TRBJ2-7, with D tentatively TRBD1 or TRBD2 (5 bases each). This TCR was sampled from an elderly man in good health. CDR3: CASNRGRLSSYEQYF. The DNA for the CDR3 is TGTGCCAGCAACCGGGGACGGTTGAGCTCCTACGAGCAGTACTTC.